This T cell receptor (beta chain) was observed in a study of T cells in Graves' hyperthyroidism and ophthalmopathy. Overall study results and limits: Most clonotypes expanded in thyroid above 0.001 were likewise present in blood.

A patient was excluded if there was uncontrolled infection, other autoimmune disease, pregnancy or lactation. Amplification yielded TCR beta CDR3 regions, with RNA transcripts as the source. The TCR CDR3 first-round RT-PCR relied on the HTBI primer set. TCRdb re-analysed the multiplex PCR reads in MiXCR, keeping a single row per CDR3 protein. The sample lists a few hundred thousand distinct CDR3 sequences; about half were seen once. Many counts were recorded for this clonotype. Its antigen remains unknown. V was trimmed by 1 base and J by 1 base, leaving 7 bases between them. The germline CDR1 and CDR2 sequences are SEHNR and FQNEAQ (reference sequence). This CDR3 is 14 amino acids long.

Material: peripheral blood or thyroid tissue (not recorded which). The source is a woman in her late teens or twenties with Graves' hyperthyroidism. The chain is built from TRBV7-9 and TRBJ1-1; D is uncertain. The CDR3 protein is CASSLGVGNTEAFF. The CDR3, as DNA: TGTGCCAGCAGCTTAGGGGTGGGGAACACTGAAGCTTTCTTT.